This T cell receptor (beta chain) emerged from a study of metastatic and nonmetastatic thyroid tumors. This clone was picked up many times. The authors' processing: Building a distant-metastasis classifier for papillary thyroid cancer drew on CDR3 differences across clinicopathological groups. TCRdb reanalyzed the PCR reads via MiXCR. TCRdb's processing, not the authors', yielded these V and J calls. Of 50,000 or so clones listed, 17% were seen once; the top ten hold 2.5% to 3%. No treatment of any kind had been given to any patient before thyroid surgery. V lost 6 bases and J lost 5; bases outside the gene matches: 9. This CDR3 contains 14 residues. Germline lookup yields CDR1 MDHEN and CDR2 SYDVKM.

The clonotype comes from a female donor with papillary thyroid cancer or a benign thyroid nodule (not recorded which). Some clones in this sample may be carry-over from other donors' samples. V gene TRBV28 combines with J gene TRBJ1-2; 7 bases map to TRBD1. The sequencing input was blood. The CDR3 loop is CASSLGGLGYGYTF. The CDR3 DNA reads TGTGCCAGCAGCCTAGGGGGCTTGGGGTATGGCTACACCTTC.